The subject of this entry is one T cell receptor (beta chain). Its specificity is unknown. These data are taken from a study of cytomegalovirus exposure and HLA in healthy donors. Study results and caveats: Researchers counted about 150 TCR beta chains as cytomegalovirus-associated.

Trimming stripped 1 base from V and 6 bases from J, with 9 bases between. CDR3 length: 13 residues. From germline, CDR1 is SEHNR and CDR2 FQNEAQ (reference sequence). 60 Vbeta and 13 Jbeta primers were used in PCR. Sequencing used immunoSEQ multiplex PCR; TCRdb keeps in-frame clones, though not all of them. There are approximately 150,000 clones in the sample, with roughly 2% held by the top ten. The rearrangement uses TRBV7-9 and TRBJ1-1; no clear D gene. The specimen was PBMCs. This receptor was obtained from a woman aged 18-29 years in good health and CMV-seronegative. CDR3 in amino acids: CASSLDSEPEAFF. Written as DNA, the CDR3 is TGTGCCAGCAGCTTAGATAGTGAACCTGAAGCTTTCTTT.